The 11 T cell receptor beta chains reported below all come from one sample, sequenced in a study of T cells in Graves' hyperthyroidism and ophthalmopathy. The CDR3 regions of TCR beta were amplified from RNA transcripts. A first-round RT-PCR of the TCR CDR3 used the HTBI primer set. TCRdb re-called the multiplex PCR reads with MiXCR, one entry per CDR3 protein. Counted here are around 300,000 distinct CDR3 sequences, 13% to 15% occurring once; the ten biggest clones make up around 30%. Sequencing was performed on blood. These receptors came from a woman aged 45-60 years with Graves' hyperthyroidism that later progressed to Graves' ophthalmopathy.

This clonotype was seen ten or more times. V usage is TRBV3-1 and J usage is TRBJ1-2, with 11 bases fitting TRBD1. Germline V gene lookup returns CDR1 LGHDT and CDR2 YNNKEL (reference sequence). Germline trimming cut 0 bases from V and 7 bases from J; bases unmatched to any gene: 4. The CDR3 totals 15 residues. The CDR3 spells CASSQDRGTGGGYTF. In DNA, the CDR3 is TGTGCCAGCAGCCAAGATCGGGGGACAGGGGGTGGCTACACCTTC.

This clonotype came up once. The rearrangement uses TRBV7-9 and TRBJ1-1, with unresolved D. The CDR3 runs 15 residues. V was cut by 4 bases and J by 4 bases, with 16 bases left in between. Germline CDR1 and CDR2: SEHNR and FQNEAQ (reference sequence). The CDR3 loop reads CASSSPGGMRTEAFF. The CDR3 nucleotides read TGTGCCAGCAGCTCCCCGGGCGGGATGCGCACTGAAGCTTTCTTT.

This clonotype was recorded many times. The rearrangement uses TRBV19 and TRBJ2-7; 11 nucleotides line up with TRBD1. The CDR3 contains 16 residues. Trimming at V came to 4 bases and at J to 2 bases, leaving 7 bases not matched to a gene. Germline CDR1 reads LNHDA; CDR2 reads SQIVND (reference sequence). CDR3 nucleotide sequence: TGTGCCAGTAGTACCTCGGACAGGGGGCGACCCTACGAGCAGTACTTC. Its protein is CASSTSDRGRPYEQYF.

Only a few counts were recorded for this clonotype. J is TRBJ2-7 and V is TRBV28; 8 bases match TRBD1. CDR1 and CDR2 (germline): MDHEN, SYDVKM. The CDR3 is 15 residues long. After removal of 5 bases from V and 2 bases from J, the junction contained 8 bases not matched to a gene. The CDR3 region has the DNA TGTGCCAGCAGTCTCTGGACAGGGCCGACCTACGAGCAGTACTTC. Encoded protein: CASSLWTGPTYEQYF.

Many counts were recorded for this clonotype. The chain employs TRBV7-3 and TRBJ2-1; 11 nucleotides line up with TRBD2. Looked up from germline, CDR1 is SGHTA and CDR2 is FQGTGA. The CDR3 loop spans 15 amino acids. V lost 5 bases to trimming and J lost 9 bases; unmatched junction nucleotides: 9. The CDR3 region has the DNA TGTGCCAGCAGCCCCACTAGCGGGAGTGGCAGTGAGCAGTTCTTC. This gives the protein CASSPTSGSGSEQFF. Filled out from reference TRBV7-3 and TRBJ2-1, the complete variable domain reads GAGVSQTPSNKVTEKGKYVELRCDPISGHTALYWYRQSLGQGPEFLIYFQGTGAADDSGLPNDRFFAVRPEGSVSTLKIQRTERGDSAVYLCASSPTSGSGSEQFFGPGTRLTVL.

The CDR3, as DNA: TGTGCCAGCAGCCAATCCTGGGCCGCGGGCAAAAACACCATATATTTT. This encodes CASSQSWAAGKNTIYF. This rearrangement joins TRBV3-1 to TRBJ1-3; D not resolved. The CDR3 sequence is 16 residues long. Trimming pared 2 bases from V and 6 bases from J, leaving 17 bases between. Germline V gene sequence: CDR1 LGHDT, CDR2 YNNKEL (reference sequence).

The CDR3 nucleotides read TGTGCCAGCAGCACCCCCGGGGACCAAGAGACCCAGTACTTC. Protein: CASSTPGDQETQYF. The V gene is TRBV7-4, the J gene TRBJ2-5; D possibly corresponds to TRBD2 (5 bases). Trimming pared 5 bases from V and 0 bases from J, leaving 10 bases between. CDR1 SGHVT and CDR2 SQSDAQ come from the germline V gene. The CDR3 loop spans 14 amino acids. The whole variable domain, filled in from reference TRBV7-4 and TRBJ2-5, reads GAGVSQSPRYKVAKRGRDVALRCDSISGHVTLYWYRQTLGQGSEVLTYSQSDAQRDKSGRPSGRFSAERPERSVSTLKIQRTEQGDSAVYLCASSTPGDQETQYFGPGTRLLVL.

This clonotype has just a few counts. V is TRBV20-1 and J is TRBJ2-7, with 15 bases that match TRBD2. Germline CDR1 DFQATT, CDR2 SNEGSKA (reference sequence). J lost 1 base, V lost 0 bases, and 10 bases had no gene match. This CDR3 region has 19 residues. CDR3: CSARDVRTSGRAGSYEQYF. The CDR3 coding sequence is TGCAGTGCTAGAGATGTAAGGACTAGCGGGAGGGCCGGGTCCTACGAGCAGTACTTC.

This clonotype was detected only once. J is TRBJ2-7 and V is TRBV12-3 or TRBV12-4; no reliable D call. CDR3 length: 12 residues. With 4 bases removed from V and 4 bases from J, the gap between germline ends came to 8 bases. The CDR3 nucleotides are TGTGCCAGCAGTTACGGACGGTACGAGCAGTACTTC. It translates to CASSYGRYEQYF.

The table lists this clonotype with a count of one. The J gene is TRBJ2-7, the V gene TRBV5-1; 9 bases map to TRBD2. This CDR3 spans 14 amino acids. Trimming cost V 2 bases and J 4 bases; bases outside gene matches: 4. Per the germline V gene, CDR1 is SGHRS and CDR2 is YFSETQ. CDR3 residues: CASSFASGIYEQYF. CDR3 bases: TGCGCCAGCAGCTTTGCTAGCGGGATTTACGAGCAGTACTTC.

This rearrangement joins TRBV6-5 to TRBJ2-1, with 8 bases aligning to TRBD1. The length of the CDR3 is 17 residues. Trimming at V came to 4 bases and at J to 4 bases, leaving 12 bases not matched to a gene. Germline V lookup: CDR1 MNHEY, CDR2 SVGAGI. CDR3 sequence (DNA): TGTGCCAGCAGTTCTAGGCTCCGACAGGGGAATTACAATGAGCAGTTCTTC. This codes for CASSSRLRQGNYNEQFF.